The 32 T cell receptor beta chains below all came from one sample that was sequenced in a study of blood T cells in healthy people across ages. Primed by a sample-barcoded 5' primer and a J-beta primer mix, a second PCR proceeded for 7 to 11 cycles. TCRdb fed the 5' RACE reads into MiXCR, producing one record per CDR3 protein. The sample lists hundreds of thousands of distinct CDR3 sequences, approximately 25% seen once, with 8.5% to 9.5% in the top ten. Separately, the same data were catalogued under a study of T cells of mothers and their children.

The sequencing sample was made of blood. Every receptor here comes from a boy under 18 in good health.

The chain carries TRBV7-2 and TRBJ2-1, with D perhaps TRBD1 (6 bases). The CDR3 length is 15 residues. V lost 6 bases and J 4 bases, leaving 16 bases between the germline ends. CDR1 is SGHTA and CDR2 is FQGNSA in the germline V gene. The CDR3 DNA reads as TGTGCCAGCAGGCCAGAGACAGGTCCTTACAATGAGCAGTTCTTC. Translating gives CASRPETGPYNEQFF.

This clonotype has only a few counts. The rearrangement uses TRBV7-2 and TRBJ2-7, with 9 bases that match TRBD1. Germline V gives CDR1 SGHTA, CDR2 FQGNSA. There are 13 residues in the CDR3. Germline trimming cut 4 bases from V and 6 bases from J; bases unmatched to any gene: 4. CDR3 DNA sequence: TGTGCCAGCAGCTCGGACAGGGGTACCGAGCAGTACTTC. Residues: CASSSDRGTEQYF. Full variable domain (missing parts from reference TRBV7-2 and TRBJ2-7): GAGVSQSPSNKVTEKGKDVELRCDPISGHTALYWYRQSLGQGLEFLIYFQGNSAPDKSGLPSDRFSAERTGGSVSTLTIQRTQQEDSAVYLCASSSDRGTEQYFGPGTRLTVT.

As for this clonotype: This may come from a read error, since a much larger clone is one base off. The chain has TRBV29-1 and TRBJ2-4; D is undetermined. CDR3 length: 14 residues. CDR1 SQVTM and CDR2 ANQGSEA come from the germline V gene. V lost 4 bases and J lost 0, with 10 bases in between. The CDR3 DNA reads TGCAGCGTTGTAGCCGGCCTAGCCAAAAACATTCAGTACTTC. Its translation: CSVVAGLAKNIQYF.

This clonotype was counted between two and nine times. The chain is built from TRBV9 and TRBJ2-5; perhaps TRBD2 as D (6 bases). This CDR3 has 15 amino acids. Trimming removed 4 bases at V and 4 bases at J, with 17 bases between. CDR1 and CDR2 (germline): SGDLS, YYNGEE. The DNA of the CDR3 is TGTGCCAGCAGCTCCTCTGGGGGGAACATAGAGACCCAGTACTTC. Its translation: CASSSSGGNIETQYF.

This clonotype was seen only a few times. This chain connects TRBV27 to TRBJ2-3; a weak D match, TRBD1 (6 bases). The V and J ends lost 2 bases and 3 bases respectively, with 15 bases between them. There are 16 residues in the CDR3. Germline-derived CDR1 and CDR2 are MNHEY and SMNVEV (reference sequence). DNA of the CDR3: TGTGCCAGCAGTTTAGGGGACATCCGTTTAACAGATACGCAGTATTTT. This encodes CASSLGDIRLTDTQYF.

The chain joins TRBV15 to TRBJ1-1; unclear D gene. This CDR3 region has 23 residues. Per the germline V gene, CDR1 is LNHNV and CDR2 is YYDKDF (reference sequence). Between the trimmed V and J ends, which lost 0 bases and 3 bases, there was a span of 35 bases. This chain's CDR3 is CATSRDQGGWSSRPRPPDTEAFF. In DNA, the CDR3 is TGTGCCACCAGCAGAGACCAAGGAGGGTGGAGCTCACGTCCACGACCCCCAGACACTGAAGCTTTCTTT.

The chain employs TRBV3-1 and TRBJ1-1; D is undetermined. Germline V CDR1 and CDR2: LGHDT, YNNKEL (reference sequence). The germline V and J ends were trimmed by 7 bases and 3 bases, with 9 bases remaining between them. There are 12 residues in the CDR3. The CDR3 DNA reads as TGTGCCAGCACCCTCGGGGACACTGAAGCTTTCTTT. It codes for CASTLGDTEAFF.

This rearrangement joins TRBV7-2 to TRBJ1-1; no clear D. Germline loops: CDR1 SGHTA, CDR2 FQGNSA. V was trimmed by 2 bases and J by 4 bases, leaving 14 bases between them. The CDR3 has 15 amino acids. CDR3 region: CASSLRAVVATEAFF. As DNA, the CDR3 is TGTGCCAGCAGCTTAAGGGCTGTAGTTGCCACTGAAGCTTTCTTT.

The chain joins TRBV10-3 to TRBJ2-5; 7 bases line up with TRBD1. TRBJ2-7 explains the end of the DNA better; the J call may be wrong. CDR3 length: 13 amino acids. In germline, CDR1 is ENHRY, CDR2 SYGVKD. This CDR3 is CAISGGTAYEQYF. DNA for the CDR3: TGTGCCATCAGTGGAGGGACAGCCTACGAGCAGTACTTC.

The rearrangement uses TRBV5-1 and TRBJ1-1; a possible D gene is TRBD1 (6 bases). Trimming left V 4 bases short and J 1 base short, with 20 bases between. The CDR3 totals 17 residues. Germline V gene sequence: CDR1 SGHRS, CDR2 YFSETQ. The CDR3: CASSPDAGVYRNTEAFF. DNA for the CDR3: TGCGCCAGCAGCCCTGATGCAGGGGTTTACCGGAACACTGAAGCTTTCTTT. Using reference TRBV5-1 and TRBJ1-1 for the parts outside the CDR3, the full variable domain is KAGVTQTPRYLIKTRGQQVTLSCSPISGHRSVSWYQQTPGQGLQFLFEYFSETQRNKGNFPGRFSGRQFSNSRSEMNVSTLELGDSALYLCASSPDAGVYRNTEAFFGQGTRLTVV.

This clonotype turned up a few times. This chain links TRBV4-3 with TRBJ2-1, with a possible D match to TRBD2 (7 bases). The CDR3 has 15 residues. Trimming shortened V by 2 bases and J by 7 bases, and 15 bases separated the two germline ends. The germline V gene has CDR1 LGHNA and CDR2 YSLEER. The CDR3 bases are TGCGCCAGCAGCCAAACCCAGGGGAGGGGAAATGAGCAGTTCTTC. Translating gives CASSQTQGRGNEQFF.

The chain recombines TRBV29-1 with TRBJ2-3; 7 positions agree with TRBD2. J was trimmed by 4 bases and V by 4 bases; bases with no gene match: 8. This CDR3 is 14 amino acids long. The germline V gene encodes CDR1 SQVTM and CDR2 ANQGSEA. CDR3 loop: CSVGFSLASDTQYF. CDR3 in DNA: TGCAGCGTTGGGTTTTCACTAGCGTCAGATACGCAGTATTTT.

The chain recombines TRBV24-1 with TRBJ2-1; D gene uncertain. Trimming shortened V by 10 bases and J by 1 base, and 7 bases separated the two germline ends. CDR1 and CDR2 (germline): KGHDR, SFDVKD. The CDR3 has 12 residues. CDR3 residues: CATTGSYNEQFF. CDR3 DNA sequence: TGTGCCACGACTGGATCCTACAATGAGCAGTTCTTC.

This clonotype has a count of ten or more. This chain connects TRBV27 to TRBJ2-5; TRBD2 matches 15 bases. Per the germline V gene, CDR1 is MNHEY and CDR2 is SMNVEV (reference sequence). V lost 4 bases to trimming and J lost 5 bases; unmatched junction nucleotides: 5. This CDR3 has 16 amino acids. CDR3 sequence: CASSYGTSGRLETQYF. CDR3 nucleotide sequence: TGTGCCAGCAGTTATGGGACTAGCGGGAGGTTGGAGACCCAGTACTTC.

This clonotype occurred a few times. The chain links TRBV5-1 to TRBJ2-1; D possibly corresponds to TRBD1 (6 bases). Per the germline V gene, CDR1 is SGHRS and CDR2 is YFSETQ. The germline V and J ends were trimmed by 2 bases and 7 bases, with 13 bases remaining between them. The CDR3 is 14 amino acids. The CDR3 nucleotides are TGCGCCAGCAGCTTCCAGACCGGGACAAATGAGCAGTTCTTC. Translating it yields CASSFQTGTNEQFF. The full variable domain, completed using reference TRBV5-1 and TRBJ2-1, is KAGVTQTPRYLIKTRGQQVTLSCSPISGHRSVSWYQQTPGQGLQFLFEYFSETQRNKGNFPGRFSGRQFSNSRSEMNVSTLELGDSALYLCASSFQTGTNEQFFGPGTRLTVL.

The chain uses TRBV19 and TRBJ2-5, with a weak D call TRBD1 (6 bases). The J call may be faulty, since TRBJ2-7 better matches the DNA end. This CDR3 contains 14 residues. CDR1 and CDR2 from the germline V gene are LNHDA and SQIVND (reference sequence). CDR3 bases: TGTGCCAGTAGTATTGGGGGCACAACCTACGAGCAGTACTTC. This sequence encodes CASSIGGTTYEQYF.

This clonotype was seen more than once but under ten times. The V gene is TRBV6-2 or TRBV6-3, the J gene TRBJ2-7; 11 bases align to TRBD2. CDR1 is MNHEY and CDR2 is SVGEGT in the germline V gene. The CDR3 totals 15 residues. The V segment lost 8 bases and the J segment 3 bases; nucleotides outside the gene matches: 9. The CDR3 DNA sequence: TGTGCCAGCGGGGCCGGGACTAGCGGACTCTACGAGCAGTACTTC. Its protein product is CASGAGTSGLYEQYF.

V gene TRBV7-3 combines with J gene TRBJ2-7; the D gene is possibly TRBD2 (6 bases). The CDR3 sequence is 15 residues long. V was trimmed by 2 bases and J by 4 bases, leaving 15 bases between them. Germline V gene lookup returns CDR1 SGHTA and CDR2 FQGTGA. The CDR3 DNA sequence: TGTGCCAGCAGCTTACTAGGCGTAGGGAGGTACGAGCAGTACTTC. Translating it yields CASSLLGVGRYEQYF.

This clonotype was counted a single time. A much bigger clone sits one base away, suggesting this may be a read error. V usage is TRBV4-3 and J usage is TRBJ2-1, with no clear D. Germline V lookup: CDR1 LGHNA, CDR2 YSLEER. The length of the CDR3 is 15 residues. The DNA for the CDR3 is TGCGCCAGCAGCCAAGGGCTGAGGTCCTACAATGAGCAGTCCTTC. Its protein is CASSQGLRSYNEQSF.

To note about this clonotype: A much larger clone lies a single base off, so this may be a read error. The chain is built from TRBV29-1 and TRBJ2-1, with 7 bases lining up with TRBD2. This CDR3 has 16 amino acids. With 7 bases clipped from V and 2 bases from J, the junction kept 14 bases outside the gene matches. The germline V gene encodes CDR1 SQVTM and CDR2 ANQGSEA. This CDR3 reads CSAKILTSEAYNEQFF. The CDR3 coding sequence is TGCAGCGCCAAGATCTTAACTAGCGAGGCCTACAATGAGCAGTTCTTC.

This chain connects TRBV7-3 to TRBJ2-1, with D perhaps matching TRBD2 (6 bases). This CDR3 has 16 amino acids. Germline V gene data show CDR1 as SGHTA and CDR2 as FQGTGA. Trimming pared 0 bases from V and 4 bases from J, leaving 13 bases between. The CDR3 region has the DNA TGTGCCAGCAGCTTAACGGCGGGGCCCAAGTACAATGAGCAGTTCTTC. Its translation is CASSLTAGPKYNEQFF.

The CDR3 spells CSASTRMTGEVYGYTF. CDR3 coding DNA: TGCAGTGCTTCGACCCGAATGACAGGGGAAGTCTATGGCTACACCTTC. The gene calls are TRBV20-1 and TRBJ1-2, with TRBD1 matching 8 bases. After removal of 5 bases from V and 4 bases from J, the junction contained 15 bases not matched to a gene. Germline V CDR1 and CDR2: DFQATT, SNEGSKA (reference sequence). The CDR3 covers 16 residues.

This clonotype occurred a few times. CDR3 residues: CASSVEGGSYNEQFF. The DNA for the CDR3 is TGTGCCAGCAGCGTAGAGGGGGGCTCCTACAATGAGCAGTTCTTC. The rearrangement joins TRBV9 to TRBJ2-1, with D perhaps assigned TRBD1 or TRBD2 (6 bases each). This CDR3 is built from 15 residues. CDR1 and CDR2 from the germline V gene are SGDLS and YYNGEE. The V end was cut by 0 bases, the J end by 0 bases, with 7 bases between.

V gene TRBV20-1 combines with J gene TRBJ2-7, with 7 positions matching TRBD1. Germline values: CDR1 DFQATT, CDR2 SNEGSKA (reference sequence). The CDR3 sequence is 13 residues long. The junction had 6 bases not matched to a gene; V was cut back by 5 bases and J by 2 bases. CDR3 coding DNA: TGCAGTGCTCCGGGACAGTATGCCTACGAGCAGTACTTC. Translation gives CSAPGQYAYEQYF.

This clonotype was detected a few times. The V and J genes are TRBV15 and TRBJ1-2; a weak D match, TRBD1 (5 bases). CDR1 and CDR2 from the germline V gene are LNHNV and YYDKDF (reference sequence). This CDR3 has 14 residues. The V end was cut by 6 bases, the J end by 0 bases, with 11 bases between. CDR3 bases: TGTGCCACCAGTCACACGGGGGCTAACTATGGCTACACCTTC. This sequence encodes CATSHTGANYGYTF.

V and J are TRBV5-1 and TRBJ2-1; 13 nucleotides line up with TRBD2. This CDR3 is 15 amino acids long. J was trimmed by 9 bases and V by 4 bases; bases with no gene match: 7. Germline loops: CDR1 SGHRS, CDR2 YFSETQ. This CDR3 is CASSGGLAGDTEQFF. The CDR3, as DNA: TGCGCCAGCAGCGGAGGACTAGCGGGAGATACTGAGCAGTTCTTC.

The rearrangement uses TRBV7-3 and TRBJ2-1, with TRBD2 identical over 7 bases. Losses at the gene ends were 2 bases for V and 3 bases for J; bases not matched to a gene: 16. Germline assignment: CDR1 SGHTA and CDR2 FQGTGA. This CDR3 region has 19 residues. CDR3 sequence reads: CASSLGLRTRGGGYNEQFF. DNA of the CDR3: TGTGCCAGCAGCTTAGGGTTGAGAACCCGGGGCGGGGGCTACAATGAGCAGTTCTTC.

This chain links TRBV12-3 or TRBV12-4 with TRBJ2-5, with a tentative D call TRBD2 (6 bases). The J call is doubtful: the DNA matches TRBJ2-7 better. The CDR3 has 15 amino acids. The CDR3 sequence is CASSPAQEGLYEQYF. Here the CDR3 DNA reads TGTGCCAGCAGTCCGGCGCAGGAGGGGCTTTACGAGCAGTACTTC.

The J gene is TRBJ1-3, the V gene TRBV3-1, with D uncertain. Germline V CDR1 and CDR2: LGHDT, YNNKEL (reference sequence). V was trimmed by 6 bases and J by 1 base, leaving 10 bases between them. The CDR3 contains 14 residues. This chain's CDR3 is CASSPLGSGNTIYF. The CDR3 DNA reads TGTGCCAGCAGTCCCCTGGGGTCTGGAAACACCATATATTTT.

This clonotype was seen a few times. The chain recombines TRBV11-2 with TRBJ1-1; D is perhaps TRBD1 (5 bases). Germline values: CDR1 SGHAT, CDR2 FQNNGV. The ends were cut back, 5 bases at V and 10 bases at J, with 23 bases in the middle. This CDR3 region has 15 residues. The CDR3 DNA follows: TGTGCCAGCAGCCACCAACGGGCACAGGCCCGGGGAGCTTTCTTT. Amino acids: CASSHQRAQARGAFF.

This clonotype appeared a few times. The chain carries TRBV18 and TRBJ2-5; TRBD1 is a possible D gene (5 bases). The J call may not be correct, given that the DNA end is closer to TRBJ2-1. Looked up from germline, CDR1 is KGHSH and CDR2 is LQKENI. The CDR3 extends over 13 amino acids. CDR3 sequence (DNA): TGTGCCAGCTCACCATCAGGGTTGGATGAGCAGTTCTTC. This sequence encodes CASSPSGLDEQFF.

This clonotype was detected only a few times. The chain uses TRBV6-1 and TRBJ1-2, with 8 bases matching TRBD1. V was clipped by 4 bases and J by 0 bases; unmatched bases: 7. Germline CDR1 reads MNHNS; CDR2 reads SASEGT. The CDR3 runs to 16 residues. CDR3 region: CASSAYQGAANYGYTF. For the CDR3, the DNA is TGTGCCAGCAGTGCTTATCAGGGGGCCGCTAACTATGGCTACACCTTC.